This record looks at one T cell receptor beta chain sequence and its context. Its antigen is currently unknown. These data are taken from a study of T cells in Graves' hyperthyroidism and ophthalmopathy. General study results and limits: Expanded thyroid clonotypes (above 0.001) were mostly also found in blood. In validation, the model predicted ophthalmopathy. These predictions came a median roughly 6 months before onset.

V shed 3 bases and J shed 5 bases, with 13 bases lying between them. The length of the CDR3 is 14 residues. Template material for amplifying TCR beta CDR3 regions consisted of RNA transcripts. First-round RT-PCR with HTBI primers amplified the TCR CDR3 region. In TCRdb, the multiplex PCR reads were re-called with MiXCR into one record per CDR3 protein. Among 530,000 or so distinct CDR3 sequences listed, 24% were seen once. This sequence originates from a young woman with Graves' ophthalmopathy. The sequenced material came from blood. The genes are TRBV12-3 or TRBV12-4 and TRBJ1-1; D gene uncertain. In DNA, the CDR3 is TGTGCCAGCAGTTTGCGACACAAAAGGACTGAAGCTTTCTTT. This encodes CASSLRHKRTEAFF.